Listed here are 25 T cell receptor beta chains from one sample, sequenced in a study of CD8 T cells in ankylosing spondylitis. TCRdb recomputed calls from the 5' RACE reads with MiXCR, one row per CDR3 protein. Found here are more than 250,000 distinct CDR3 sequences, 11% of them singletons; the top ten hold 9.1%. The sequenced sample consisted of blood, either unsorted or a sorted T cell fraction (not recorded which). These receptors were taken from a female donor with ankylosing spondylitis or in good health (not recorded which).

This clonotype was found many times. The CDR3, as DNA: TGCGCCAGCAGCGCGAGGGACACCGGGGAGCTGTTTTTT. This sequence encodes CASSARDTGELFF. V usage is TRBV5-1 and J usage is TRBJ2-2; D is perhaps TRBD2 (5 bases). CDR1 is SGHRS and CDR2 is YFSETQ in the germline V gene. V was cut by 4 bases and J by 3 bases, with 7 bases left in between. This CDR3 has 13 residues.

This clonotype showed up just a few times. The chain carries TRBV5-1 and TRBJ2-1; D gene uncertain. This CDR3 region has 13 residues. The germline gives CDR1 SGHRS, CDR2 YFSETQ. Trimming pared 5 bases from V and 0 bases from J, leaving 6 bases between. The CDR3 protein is CASRSSSYNEQFF. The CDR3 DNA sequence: TGCGCCAGCAGAAGTTCCTCCTACAATGAGCAGTTCTTC. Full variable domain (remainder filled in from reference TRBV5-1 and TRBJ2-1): KAGVTQTPRYLIKTRGQQVTLSCSPISGHRSVSWYQQTPGQGLQFLFEYFSETQRNKGNFPGRFSGRQFSNSRSEMNVSTLELGDSALYLCASRSSSYNEQFFGPGTRLTVL.

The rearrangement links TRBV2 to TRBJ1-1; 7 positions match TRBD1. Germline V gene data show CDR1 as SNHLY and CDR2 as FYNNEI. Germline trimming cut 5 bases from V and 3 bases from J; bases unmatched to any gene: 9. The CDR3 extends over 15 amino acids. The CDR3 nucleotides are TGTGCCAGCAGTCCGACAGGGATAAAGGACACTGAAGCTTTCTTT. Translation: CASSPTGIKDTEAFF.

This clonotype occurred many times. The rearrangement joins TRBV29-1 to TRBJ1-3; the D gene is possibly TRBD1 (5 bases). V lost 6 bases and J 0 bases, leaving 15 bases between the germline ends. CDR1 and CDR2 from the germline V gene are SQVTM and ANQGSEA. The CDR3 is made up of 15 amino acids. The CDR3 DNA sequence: TGCAGCGTCATTCGGGACGCAAACTCTGGAAACACCATATATTTT. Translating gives CSVIRDANSGNTIYF. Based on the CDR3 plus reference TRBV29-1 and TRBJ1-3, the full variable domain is SAVISQKPSRDICQRGTSLTIQCQVDSQVTMMFWYRQQPGQSLTLIATANQGSEATYESGFVIDKFPISRPNLTFSTLTVSNMSPEDSSIYLCSVIRDANSGNTIYFGEGSWLTVV.

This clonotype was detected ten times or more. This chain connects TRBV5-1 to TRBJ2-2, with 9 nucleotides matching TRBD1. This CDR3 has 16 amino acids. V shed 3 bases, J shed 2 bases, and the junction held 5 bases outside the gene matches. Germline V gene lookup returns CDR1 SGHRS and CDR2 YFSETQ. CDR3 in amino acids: CASSSRTGVNTGELFF. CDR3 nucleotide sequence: TGCGCCAGCAGCTCCAGGACAGGGGTTAACACCGGGGAGCTGTTTTTT.

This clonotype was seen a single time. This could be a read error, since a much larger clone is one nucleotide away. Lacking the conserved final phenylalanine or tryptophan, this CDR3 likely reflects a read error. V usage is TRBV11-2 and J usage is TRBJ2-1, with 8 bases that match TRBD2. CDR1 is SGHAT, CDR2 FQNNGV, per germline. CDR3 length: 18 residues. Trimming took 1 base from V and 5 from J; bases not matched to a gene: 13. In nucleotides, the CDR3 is TGTGCCAGCAGCTTAGGTCGTTGGTCGGCTAGCGGGCACAATGAGCAGTTCTCC. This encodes CASSLGRWSASGHNEQFS.

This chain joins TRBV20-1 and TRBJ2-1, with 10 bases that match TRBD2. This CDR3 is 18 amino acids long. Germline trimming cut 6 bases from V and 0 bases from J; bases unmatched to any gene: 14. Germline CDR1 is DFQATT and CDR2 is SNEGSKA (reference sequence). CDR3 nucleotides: TGCAGTGCCCCCCATGATAGCGGGAGGTCAAGCTCCTACAATGAGCAGTTCTTC. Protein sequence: CSAPHDSGRSSSYNEQFF.

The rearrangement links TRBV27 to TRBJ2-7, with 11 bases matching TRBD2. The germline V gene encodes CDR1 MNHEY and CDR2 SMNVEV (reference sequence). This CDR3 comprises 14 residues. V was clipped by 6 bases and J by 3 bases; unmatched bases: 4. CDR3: CASRGTSGGYEQYF. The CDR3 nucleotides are TGTGCCAGCAGGGGGACTAGCGGTGGCTACGAGCAGTACTTC.

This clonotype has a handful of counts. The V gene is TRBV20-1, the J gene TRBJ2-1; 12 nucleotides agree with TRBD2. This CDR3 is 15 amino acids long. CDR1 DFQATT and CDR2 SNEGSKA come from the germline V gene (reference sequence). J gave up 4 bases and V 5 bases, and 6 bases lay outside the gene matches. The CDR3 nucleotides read TGCAGTGCTGCAACAGGACTAGCGGGATACAATGAGCAGTTCTTC. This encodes CSAATGLAGYNEQFF.

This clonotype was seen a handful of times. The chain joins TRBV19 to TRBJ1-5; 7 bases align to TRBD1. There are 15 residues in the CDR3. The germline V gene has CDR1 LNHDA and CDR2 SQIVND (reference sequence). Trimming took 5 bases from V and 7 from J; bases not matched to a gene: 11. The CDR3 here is CASSSTGTNWQPQHF. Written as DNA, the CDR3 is TGTGCCAGTAGTTCGACAGGGACCAATTGGCAGCCCCAGCATTTT.

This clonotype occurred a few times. The CDR3 coding sequence is TGTGCCAGCAGACTTACCACTTCACCCCTCCACTTT. Translating gives CASRLTTSPLHF. The chain employs TRBV7-9 and TRBJ1-6; unclear D gene. Germline V lookup: CDR1 SEHNR, CDR2 FQNEAQ (reference sequence). The CDR3 has 12 amino acids. The V and J ends lost 6 bases and 9 bases respectively, with 9 bases between them.

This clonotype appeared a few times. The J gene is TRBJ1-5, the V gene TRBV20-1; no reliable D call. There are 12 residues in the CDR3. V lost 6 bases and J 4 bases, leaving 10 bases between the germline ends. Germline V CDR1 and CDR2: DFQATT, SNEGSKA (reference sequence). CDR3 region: CSATRGNQPQHF. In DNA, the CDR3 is TGCAGTGCCACACGGGGTAATCAGCCCCAGCATTTT.

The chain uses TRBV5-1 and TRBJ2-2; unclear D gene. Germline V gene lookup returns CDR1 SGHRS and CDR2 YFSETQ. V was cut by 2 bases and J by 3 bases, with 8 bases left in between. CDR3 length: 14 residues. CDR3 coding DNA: TGCGCCAGCAGCTTAGTTACCGACACCGGGGAGCTGTTTTTT. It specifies CASSLVTDTGELFF.

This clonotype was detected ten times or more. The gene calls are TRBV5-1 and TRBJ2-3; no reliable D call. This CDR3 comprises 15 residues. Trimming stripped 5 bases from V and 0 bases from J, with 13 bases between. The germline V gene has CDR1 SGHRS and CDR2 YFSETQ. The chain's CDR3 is CASSPGGSSTDTQYF. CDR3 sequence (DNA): TGCGCCAGCAGTCCTGGCGGAAGCAGCACAGATACGCAGTATTTT.

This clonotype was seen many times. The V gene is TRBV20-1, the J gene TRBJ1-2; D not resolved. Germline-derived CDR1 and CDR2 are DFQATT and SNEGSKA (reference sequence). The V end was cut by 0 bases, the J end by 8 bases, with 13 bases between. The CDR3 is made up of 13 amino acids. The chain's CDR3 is CSARDGGGGGYTF. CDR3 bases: TGCAGTGCTAGAGATGGTGGCGGAGGCGGCTACACCTTC.

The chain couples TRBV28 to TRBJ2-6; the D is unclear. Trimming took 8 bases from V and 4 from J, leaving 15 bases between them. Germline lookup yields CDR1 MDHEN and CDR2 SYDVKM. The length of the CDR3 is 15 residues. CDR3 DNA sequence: TGTGCCAGCCAACCGACAAGAGCCGGGGCCAACGTCCTGACTTTC. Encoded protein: CASQPTRAGANVLTF.

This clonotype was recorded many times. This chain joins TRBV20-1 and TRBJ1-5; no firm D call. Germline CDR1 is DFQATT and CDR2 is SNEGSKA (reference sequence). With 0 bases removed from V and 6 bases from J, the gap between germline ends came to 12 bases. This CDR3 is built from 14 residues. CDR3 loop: CSARDWRAGQPQHF. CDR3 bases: TGCAGTGCTAGAGATTGGCGGGCGGGTCAGCCCCAGCATTTT.

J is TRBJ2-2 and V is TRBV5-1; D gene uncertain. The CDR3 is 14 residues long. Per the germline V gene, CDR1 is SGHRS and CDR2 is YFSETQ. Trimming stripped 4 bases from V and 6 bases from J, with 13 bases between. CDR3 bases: TGCGCCAGCAGCCCCCCGTGGGTGGCCGGGGAGCTGTTTTTT. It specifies CASSPPWVAGELFF.

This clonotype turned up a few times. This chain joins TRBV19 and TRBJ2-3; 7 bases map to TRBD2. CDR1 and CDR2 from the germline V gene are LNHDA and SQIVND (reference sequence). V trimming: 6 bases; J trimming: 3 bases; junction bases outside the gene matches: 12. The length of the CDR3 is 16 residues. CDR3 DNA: TGTGCCAGTAGGAAGCGGGACGGCGAAAAAACAGATACGCAGTATTTT. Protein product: CASRKRDGEKTDTQYF.

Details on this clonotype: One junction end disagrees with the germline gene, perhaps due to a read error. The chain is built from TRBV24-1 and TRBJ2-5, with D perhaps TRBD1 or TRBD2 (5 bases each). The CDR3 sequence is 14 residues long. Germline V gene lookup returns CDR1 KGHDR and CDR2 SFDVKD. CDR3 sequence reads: CATSDLKGRETLYF. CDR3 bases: TGTGCCACCAGTGATTTGAAGGGGAGAGAGACCCTGTACTTC.

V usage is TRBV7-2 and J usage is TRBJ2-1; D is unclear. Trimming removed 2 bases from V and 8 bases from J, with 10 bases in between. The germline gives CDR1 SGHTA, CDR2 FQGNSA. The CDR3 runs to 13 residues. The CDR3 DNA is TGTGCCAGCAGCTTAAGGGTGTTCGATGAGCAGTTCTTC. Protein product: CASSLRVFDEQFF. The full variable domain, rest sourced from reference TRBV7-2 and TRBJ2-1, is GAGVSQSPSNKVTEKGKDVELRCDPISGHTALYWYRQSLGQGLEFLIYFQGNSAPDKSGLPSDRFSAERTGGSVSTLTIQRTQQEDSAVYLCASSLRVFDEQFFGPGTRLTVL.

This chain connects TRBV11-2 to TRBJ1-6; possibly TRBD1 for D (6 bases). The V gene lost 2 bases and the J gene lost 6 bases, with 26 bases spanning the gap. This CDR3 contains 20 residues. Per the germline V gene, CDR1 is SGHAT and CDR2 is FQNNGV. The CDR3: CASSLYYSPGAALSNSPLHF. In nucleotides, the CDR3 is TGTGCCAGCAGCTTATACTACTCCCCAGGGGCCGCCCTGAGTAATTCACCCCTCCACTTT.

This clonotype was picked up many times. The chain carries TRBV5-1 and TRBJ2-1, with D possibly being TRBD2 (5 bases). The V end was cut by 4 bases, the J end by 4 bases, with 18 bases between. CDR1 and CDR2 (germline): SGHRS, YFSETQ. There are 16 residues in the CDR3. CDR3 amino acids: CASSPTVSAPYNEQFF. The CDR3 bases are TGCGCCAGCAGCCCAACCGTTAGCGCTCCTTACAATGAGCAGTTCTTC.

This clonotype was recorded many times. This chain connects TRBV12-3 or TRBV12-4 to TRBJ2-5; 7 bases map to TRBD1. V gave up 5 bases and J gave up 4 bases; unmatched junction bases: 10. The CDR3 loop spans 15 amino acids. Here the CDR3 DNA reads TGTGCCAGCAGTCCCTTGACAGGGTTAAGAGAGACCCAGTACTTC. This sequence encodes CASSPLTGLRETQYF.

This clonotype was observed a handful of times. CDR3 in DNA: TGTGCCAGTAGTATTTTGGGACCGGGATCCGGCGGAGAAAAACTGTTTTTT. Protein: CASSILGPGSGGEKLFF. This chain uses TRBV19 with TRBJ1-4, with D tentatively TRBD1 (5 bases). The CDR3 is made up of 17 amino acids. V was pared by 3 bases and J by 8 bases, with 22 bases between. Per germline, CDR1 LNHDA and CDR2 SQIVND (reference sequence).